The 25 T cell receptor beta chains below all came from one sample that was sequenced in a study of PD-L1 blockade in urothelial cancer. Assay used: immunoSEQ multiplex PCR; TCRdb lists only in-frame clones, some missing. The table includes around 93,000 clones, less than 85% detected once. The time point was: peripheral blood 6 weeks after treatment start. The sample consisted of PBMCs, taken around atezolizumab (anti-PD-L1) treatment. Every receptor here comes from a man between 65 and 80 years old with urothelial cancer.

The chain has TRBV27 and TRBJ2-7; 7 positions agree with TRBD2. CDR1 and CDR2 (germline): MNHEY, SMNVEV (reference sequence). The CDR3 has 15 amino acids. Trimming at V came to 0 bases and at J to 6 bases, leaving 8 bases not matched to a gene. The CDR3 DNA is TGTGCCAGCAGTTTATCTAGGGGCGGGGGATCCGAGCAGTACTTC. Its protein product is CASSLSRGGGSEQYF.

The chain links TRBV7-9 to TRBJ1-2; unclear D gene. The CDR3 sequence is 13 residues long. V lost 3 bases and J 4 bases, leaving 9 bases between the germline ends. Germline V CDR1 and CDR2: SEHNR, FQNEAQ (reference sequence). The CDR3 is CASSFRELYGYTF. The CDR3 DNA reads TGTGCCAGCAGCTTCCGGGAGCTCTATGGCTACACCTTC.

In its sample, this clone was seen a few times. The chain links TRBV7-2 to TRBJ2-2; possibly TRBD2 for D (6 bases). From germline, CDR1 is SGHTA and CDR2 FQGNSA. Trimming took 3 bases from V and 2 from J, leaving 10 bases between them. This CDR3 spans 15 amino acids. This CDR3 reads CASSLGTENTGELFF. The CDR3 DNA follows: TGTGCCAGCAGCTTGGGGACTGAAAACACCGGGGAGCTGTTTTTT.

The chain joins TRBV7-9 to TRBJ2-2; the D gene is possibly TRBD2 (5 bases). Germline lookup yields CDR1 SEHNR and CDR2 FQNEAQ (reference sequence). Trimming shortened V by 7 bases and J by 1 base, and 10 bases separated the two germline ends. This CDR3 has 14 amino acids. The CDR3 spells CASTTRENTGELFF. CDR3 sequence (DNA): TGTGCCAGCACCACCCGGGAGAACACCGGGGAGCTGTTTTTT.

This chain connects TRBV9 to TRBJ1-1, with D perhaps TRBD1 (6 bases). The CDR3 runs 14 residues. Germline assignment: CDR1 SGDLS and CDR2 YYNGEE. V was pared by 0 bases and J by 9 bases, with 15 bases between. CDR3 DNA: TGTGCCAGCAGCGTAGCCGCGGCCGGGACACAAGCTTTCTTT. Amino acids: CASSVAAAGTQAFF.

The chain carries TRBV7-2 and TRBJ2-1; TRBD2 matches at 7 bases. The CDR3 length is 13 residues. J lost 11 bases, V lost 5 bases, and 9 bases had no gene match. Germline lookup yields CDR1 SGHTA and CDR2 FQGNSA. Here the CDR3 reads CASSPLEGTKQFF. CDR3 nucleotides: TGTGCCAGCAGCCCTCTGGAGGGGACTAAGCAGTTCTTC.

This chain joins TRBV5-1 and TRBJ2-5, with 10 bases fitting TRBD1. The CDR3 loop spans 15 amino acids. The V gene end was trimmed by 0 bases and the J gene end by 7 bases; junction bases not matched to a gene: 6. Per the germline V gene, CDR1 is SGHRS and CDR2 is YFSETQ. CDR3 loop: CASSLAGQGLLTQYF. The CDR3 region has the DNA TGCGCCAGCAGCTTGGCGGGACAGGGGCTTTTGACCCAGTACTTC.

The CDR3 spells CAISDSDSPLHF. Here the CDR3 DNA reads TGTGCCATCAGTGACTCGGATTCACCCCTCCACTTT. The J gene is TRBJ1-6, the V gene TRBV10-3, with D hard to call. Trimming cost V 3 bases and J 8 bases, with 5 bases left between them. Germline V gives CDR1 ENHRY, CDR2 SYGVKD. This CDR3 spans 12 amino acids.

J is TRBJ2-1 and V is TRBV11-3; D possibly corresponds to TRBD2 (5 bases). V was clipped by 1 base and J by 6 bases, with 10 bases between them. The CDR3 has 14 residues. Per germline, CDR1 SGHNT and CDR2 YENEEA. Here the CDR3 reads CASSLVRASNEQFF. In nucleotides, the CDR3 is TGTGCCAGCAGCTTAGTGAGGGCCTCCAATGAGCAGTTCTTC.

The chain uses TRBV7-3 and TRBJ2-3; possibly TRBD2 for D (6 bases). Germline assignment: CDR1 SGHTA and CDR2 FQGTGA. The V end was cut by 2 bases, the J end by 0 bases, with 12 bases between. The length of the CDR3 is 16 residues. The DNA of the CDR3 is TGTGCCAGCAGCTTATGGCCCAGCGGGAGCACAGATACGCAGTATTTT. Translating gives CASSLWPSGSTDTQYF. Based on the CDR3 plus reference TRBV7-3 and TRBJ2-3, the full variable domain is GAGVSQTPSNKVTEKGKYVELRCDPISGHTALYWYRQSLGQGPEFLIYFQGTGAADDSGLPNDRFFAVRPEGSVSTLKIQRTERGDSAVYLCASSLWPSGSTDTQYFGPGTRLTVL.

The rearrangement uses TRBV11-3 and TRBJ2-1; TRBD1 agrees at 8 bases. Germline CDR1 and CDR2: SGHNT and YENEEA. This CDR3 contains 16 residues. V shed 5 bases, J shed 9 bases, and the junction held 15 bases outside the gene matches. The CDR3 loop reads CASSPRQGMGLGEQFF. The CDR3 bases are TGTGCCAGCAGCCCTAGACAGGGGATGGGGTTGGGTGAGCAGTTCTTC.

The genes are TRBV5-5 and TRBJ2-7; 9 positions agree with TRBD1. CDR3 length: 15 residues. The germline V gene encodes CDR1 SGHKS and CDR2 YYEKEE (reference sequence). After removal of 6 bases from V and 4 bases from J, the junction contained 11 bases not matched to a gene. The CDR3 DNA reads as TGTGCCAGCACCTGGGGCCCGGGACAGGGTTACGAGCAGTACTTC. Protein sequence: CASTWGPGQGYEQYF.

The CDR3 protein is CAWSGGTGGPGELFF. In DNA, the CDR3 is TGTGCCTGGAGTGGAGGGACAGGGGGCCCCGGGGAGCTGTTTTTT. The V call is TRBV30, the J call TRBJ2-2; TRBD1 aligns across 12 bases. The CDR3 runs to 15 residues. V lost 1 base and J lost 6; bases outside the gene matches: 3. Germline CDR1 is GTSNPN and CDR2 is SVGIG (reference sequence). The entire variable domain, with the rest obtained from reference TRBV30 and TRBJ2-2, is as follows: SQTIHQWPATLVQPVGSPLSLECTVEGTSNPNLYWYRQAAGRGLQLLFYSVGIGQISSEVPQNLSASRPQDRQFILSSKKLLLSDSGFYLCAWSGGTGGPGELFFGEGSRLTVL.

This clone has a handful of counts. One end of the junction is discordant with germline, which a read error may explain. This chain links TRBV7-7 with TRBJ2-1, with 14 bases identical to TRBD2. The CDR3 totals 15 residues. The V gene's germline CDR1 is SSHAT and CDR2 FNYEAQ (reference sequence). CDR3 sequence: CASSPGTSGRGEQFF. CDR3 bases: TGTGCTAGCAGCCCAGGGACTAGCGGGAGAGGTGAGCAGTTCTTC.

CDR3 region: CASSLNGADTQYF. The CDR3 DNA reads as TGTGCCAGCAGCTTAAATGGAGCAGATACGCAGTATTTT. The rearrangement uses TRBV7-9 and TRBJ2-3, with D uncertain. Germline CDR1 and CDR2: SEHNR and FQNEAQ (reference sequence). V lost 2 bases and J 4 bases, leaving 7 bases between the germline ends. This CDR3 spans 13 amino acids.

The chain is built from TRBV7-3 and TRBJ2-3; no definite D call. CDR1 is SGHTA, CDR2 FQGTGA, per germline. V was clipped by 1 base and J by 0 bases, with 8 bases between them. The length of the CDR3 is 15 residues. The DNA of the CDR3 is TGTGCCAGCAGCTTAAGACTCACTAGCACAGATACGCAGTATTTT. It encodes CASSLRLTSTDTQYF.

This sequence joins TRBV19 and TRBJ2-1; 10 bases map to TRBD2. Losses at the gene ends were 7 bases for V and 9 bases for J; bases not matched to a gene: 6. The germline V gene encodes CDR1 LNHDA and CDR2 SQIVND (reference sequence). This CDR3 is built from 13 residues. CDR3 amino acids: CASNPSGGGEQFF. In DNA form, the CDR3 reads TGTGCCAGTAATCCTAGCGGGGGAGGTGAGCAGTTCTTC.

The chain is built from TRBV19 and TRBJ1-5; the D is unclear. V was shortened by 3 bases and J by 5 bases, with 8 bases between the two germline ends. The length of the CDR3 is 13 residues. CDR1 is LNHDA, CDR2 SQIVND, per germline (reference sequence). DNA of the CDR3: TGTGCCAGTAGTATCATGCAGTATCAGCCCCAGCATTTT. It encodes CASSIMQYQPQHF.

V usage is TRBV7-2 and J usage is TRBJ2-2; D might be TRBD2 (6 bases). The CDR3 runs 15 residues. V shed 6 bases and J shed 5 bases, with 16 bases lying between them. In germline, CDR1 is SGHTA, CDR2 FQGNSA. The CDR3 is CASRFSGVETGELFF. The CDR3 DNA follows: TGTGCCAGCAGATTCTCGGGAGTAGAGACCGGGGAGCTGTTTTTT.

This chain links TRBV11-2 with TRBJ2-7; TRBD2 matches at 10 bases. CDR1 is SGHAT and CDR2 is FQNNGV in the germline V gene. After removal of 3 bases from V and 2 bases from J, the junction contained 7 bases not matched to a gene. The CDR3 length is 16 residues. CDR3 amino acids: CASSLGTSVTAYEQYF. CDR3 DNA sequence: TGTGCCAGCAGCTTGGGGACTAGCGTGACGGCCTACGAGCAGTACTTC.

The J gene is TRBJ2-3, the V gene TRBV7-3; a possible D gene is TRBD2 (6 bases). Germline V gives CDR1 SGHTA, CDR2 FQGTGA. The germline V and J ends were trimmed by 3 bases and 1 base, with 11 bases remaining between them. The CDR3 runs to 15 residues. CDR3 loop: CASSLGGDRTDTQYF. CDR3 DNA: TGTGCCAGCAGCTTGGGCGGGGACCGCACAGATACGCAGTATTTT.

This chain uses TRBV14 with TRBJ1-6; no clear D gene. The V gene's germline CDR1 is SGHDN and CDR2 FVKESK. Trimming shortened V by 0 bases and J by 0 bases, and 12 bases separated the two germline ends. This CDR3 is built from 18 residues. The CDR3 sequence is CASSQEPGFRSYNSPLHF. CDR3 bases: TGTGCCAGCAGCCAAGAGCCAGGATTCCGCTCCTATAATTCACCCCTCCACTTT.

This clone was recorded a few times. The chain carries TRBV7-3 and TRBJ2-1; 14 bases are a match to TRBD2. Germline CDR1 reads SGHTA; CDR2 reads FQGTGA. Trimming at V came to 6 bases and at J to 5 bases, leaving 9 bases not matched to a gene. The CDR3 length is 17 residues. This chain's CDR3 is CASSLVPGLAGDNEQFF. For the CDR3, the DNA is TGTGCCAGCAGTTTGGTCCCGGGACTAGCGGGAGACAATGAGCAGTTCTTC. Filled out from reference TRBV7-3 and TRBJ2-1, the complete variable domain reads GAGVSQTPSNKVTEKGKYVELRCDPISGHTALYWYRQSLGQGPEFLIYFQGTGAADDSGLPNDRFFAVRPEGSVSTLKIQRTERGDSAVYLCASSLVPGLAGDNEQFFGPGTRLTVL.

This chain connects TRBV7-2 to TRBJ2-3; D is ambiguous. The V gene's germline CDR1 is SGHTA and CDR2 FQGNSA. Trimming took 5 bases from V and 0 from J, leaving 12 bases between them. CDR3 length equals 15 residues. CDR3 bases: TGTGCCAGCAGCCCCCAAGCGCGGAGCACAGATACGCAGTATTTT. Translated: CASSPQARSTDTQYF. Full variable domain (remainder filled in from reference TRBV7-2 and TRBJ2-3): GAGVSQSPSNKVTEKGKDVELRCDPISGHTALYWYRQSLGQGLEFLIYFQGNSAPDKSGLPSDRFSAERTGGSVSTLTIQRTQQEDSAVYLCASSPQARSTDTQYFGPGTRLTVL.

The chain joins TRBV9 to TRBJ1-2; D is possibly TRBD1 (5 bases). Trimming cost V 0 bases and J 5 bases, with 17 bases left between them. This CDR3 is 16 amino acids long. The V gene's germline CDR1 is SGDLS and CDR2 YYNGEE. DNA for the CDR3: TGTGCCAGCAGCGTAGCGGCTGGGGGGGGACCTTATGGCTACACCTTC. It encodes CASSVAAGGGPYGYTF.